Listed here are 2 T cell receptor beta chains from one sample, sequenced in a study of blood T cell repertoires in COVID-19. Sequencing was performed with immunoSEQ multiplex PCR; in TCRdb, only in-frame clones are kept and a portion is missing. The repertoire holds nearly 300,000 clones, roughly 86% seen once, with less than 3.5% in the top ten. Sequences were obtained from PBMCs or T cells enriched from blood (not recorded which). The receptors were sampled from a woman in her fifties or sixties who had been exposed to COVID-19.

The V and J genes are TRBV29-1 and TRBJ1-2, with 8 positions matching TRBD1. The J segment lost 7 bases and the V segment lost 6 bases, leaving 13 bases of the junction unmatched. The length of the CDR3 is 14 residues. Per the germline V gene, CDR1 is SQVTM and CDR2 is ANQGSEA. The CDR3 bases are TGCAGCGTACGAACGGACAGGGTATTAGGTGGCTACACCTTC. Its protein is CSVRTDRVLGGYTF.

This clone showed up just a few times. This sequence joins TRBV27 and TRBJ1-4; 8 bases agree with TRBD1. The CDR3 is 15 residues long. From germline, CDR1 is MNHEY and CDR2 SMNVEV (reference sequence). The junction had 2 bases not matched to a gene; V was cut back by 5 bases and J by 0 bases. This CDR3 reads CASSPQGATNEKLFF. Written as DNA, the CDR3 is TGTGCCAGCAGTCCACAGGGGGCAACTAATGAAAAACTGTTTTTT.